This paragraph reports one TCR beta chain. Its antigen is not known. This specimen belongs to a study of chemoradiotherapy in HPV16-positive cancers. Broader study findings: Candidate HPV-specific clones and E7-related TCR motifs grew in tumor during treatment. HPV-specific T cells were functionally defined from only a couple of HPV16-positive patients.

Generated by immunoSEQ multiplex PCR, the TCRdb table keeps only in-frame clones and is missing some. This table has about 34,000 clones, over 80% appearing once. The sample consisted of blood, taken from a patient who underwent chemoradiotherapy. This TCR came from a human donor with HPV-associated anogenital cancer.

CDR3 sequence reads: CASSEEGAGANVLTF. CDR3 in DNA: TGTGCCAGCAGTGAAGAGGGGGCTGGGGCCAACGTCCTGACTTTC. The chain has TRBV6-1 and TRBJ2-6, with a weak D call TRBD1 (6 bases). CDR3 length: 15 residues. V was pared by 1 base and J by 2 bases, with 6 bases between. Germline V gene lookup returns CDR1 MNHNS and CDR2 SASEGT.